The T cell receptor (beta chain) described here comes from a study of blood T cells in healthy people across ages. The ends lost 0 bases at V and 3 bases at J; junction bases unmatched: 5. Germline loops: CDR1 SGHKS, CDR2 YYEKEE (reference sequence). The CDR3 has 15 residues. Using a J-beta primer mix together with a sample-barcoded 5' primer, a second PCR was run for roughly 6 to 11 cycles. Each CDR3 protein gets one entry after TCRdb re-called the 5' RACE reads with MiXCR. The data hold 590,000 or so distinct CDR3 sequences, with approximately 30% observed a single time. Donors were systemically healthy Caucasian individuals from Russia aged roughly 6 to 100 years. The authors drew 8 to 10 milliliters of peripheral blood from each donor. This clonotype was found a few times.

The chain employs TRBV5-5 and TRBJ1-1; TRBD1 matches at 7 bases. This clonotype was obtained from an elderly woman in good health. Sequences were obtained from blood. CDR3 sequence reads: CASSLAGGGHTEAFF. CDR3 coding DNA: TGTGCCAGCAGCTTGGCAGGGGGGGGGCACACTGAAGCTTTCTTT. Drawing the rest from reference TRBV5-5 and TRBJ1-1, the complete variable domain is DAGVTQSPTHLIKTRGQQVTLRCSPISGHKSVSWYQQVLGQGPQFIFQYYEKEERGRGNFPDRFSARQFPNYSSELNVNALLLGDSALYLCASSLAGGGHTEAFFGQGTRLTVV.